The T cell receptor (beta chain) under discussion was sequenced for a study of human T cells and chemical hapten exposure. Germline CDR1 is MNHEY and CDR2 is SVGAGI. Between the trimmed V and J ends, which lost 4 bases and 7 bases, there was a span of 28 bases. CDR3 length: 19 amino acids. Single cDNA molecules in the library carried unique molecular identifiers attached during preparation. TCRdb itself ran the RACE reads through MiXCR, one entry per CDR3 protein. The sample consists of approximately 89,000 distinct CDR3 sequences, roughly a tenth of them appearing once. This clonotype came up many times. Time point denoted: patch test 2, 6 weeks after DPC sensitization. Treatment of the sample: therapeutic diphenylcyclopropenone sensitization with weekly scalp DPC.

The sequence was collected from a woman aged 25 to 45 with alopecia areata. Some clones in this sample may be carry-over from other donors' samples. This specimen was whole blood, taken in connection with sensitization to the hapten diphenylcyclopropenone (DPC). J is TRBJ2-2 and V is TRBV6-5, with D possibly TRBD2 on 6 matching bases. The CDR3 coding sequence is TGTGCCAGCAGTTTTTCCGCCCCGTGGGGGGTTAGTTTCAGCGGGGAGCTGTTTTTT. Protein: CASSFSAPWGVSFSGELFF.